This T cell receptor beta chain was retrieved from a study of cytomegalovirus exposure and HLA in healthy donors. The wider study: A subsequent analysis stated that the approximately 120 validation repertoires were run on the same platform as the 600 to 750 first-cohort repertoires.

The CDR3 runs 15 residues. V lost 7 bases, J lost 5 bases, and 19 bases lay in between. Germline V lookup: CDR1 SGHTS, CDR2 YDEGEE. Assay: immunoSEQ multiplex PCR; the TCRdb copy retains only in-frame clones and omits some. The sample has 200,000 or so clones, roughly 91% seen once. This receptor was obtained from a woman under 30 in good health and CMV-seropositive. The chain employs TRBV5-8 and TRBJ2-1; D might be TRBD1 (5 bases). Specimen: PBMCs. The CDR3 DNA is TGTGCCAGCGCCTTATGGCAGGGATGGGACAATGAGCAGTTCTTC. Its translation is CASALWQGWDNEQFF.